The 20 T cell receptor beta chains listed next were all sequenced from one sample in a study of beta chain features in type 1 diabetes. The authors reverse transcribed all of the isolated RNA, so sequencing captured expressed TCRB transcripts. TCRdb keeps only in-frame clones here, not all; method: immunoSEQ multiplex PCR. The sample yields about 160,000 clones, approximately 8% seen once. These receptors' antigens are unknown. Study-level points and caveats: In all four CD4+ subsets, TCRB CDR3 length was significantly, moderately reduced in type 1 diabetes.

Sequencing input: central memory CD4+ T cells from blood. The receptors here all came from a man aged 18 to 29 with type 1 diabetes.

This clone was detected only a few times. This chain uses TRBV15 with TRBJ1-5; D call uncertain. Trimming cost V 0 bases and J 9 bases, with 12 bases left between them. Germline-derived CDR1 and CDR2 are LNHNV and YYDKDF (reference sequence). This CDR3 has 14 residues. The CDR3: CATSRDFRVGPQHF. The CDR3 DNA reads as TGTGCCACCAGCAGAGATTTCCGGGTCGGGCCCCAGCATTTT.

The chain carries TRBV5-1 and TRBJ1-1; D perhaps matches TRBD1 (5 bases). CDR3 length: 15 residues. V lost 2 bases and J lost 4, with 15 bases in between. Germline CDR1 reads SGHRS; CDR2 reads YFSETQ. This CDR3 reads CASSFSPGGSTEAFF. The CDR3 coding sequence is TGCGCCAGCAGCTTTTCCCCGGGGGGTAGCACTGAAGCTTTCTTT.

This chain joins TRBV30 and TRBJ2-5; TRBD2 matches 7 bases. The V gene's germline CDR1 is GTSNPN and CDR2 SVGIG (reference sequence). This CDR3 has 14 amino acids. CDR3 residues: CASTVGLAEETQYF. DNA for the CDR3: TGTGCTTCAACTGTGGGGCTAGCGGAAGAGACCCAGTACTTC.

This clone was seen more than once but under ten times. The CDR3 loop reads CASSFDRLGGELFF. As DNA, the CDR3 is TGTGCCAGCAGTTTTGATCGACTCGGGGGGGAGCTGTTTTTT. The rearrangement uses TRBV27 and TRBJ2-2; D ambiguous. The CDR3 is 14 residues long. The V end was cut by 3 bases, the J end by 8 bases, with 13 bases between. Germline CDR1 and CDR2: MNHEY and SMNVEV (reference sequence).

The CDR3 DNA reads as TGTGCCAGCAGTGAAGCCTCGACAGGGCTCACTGAAGCTTTCTTT. The encoded protein is CASSEASTGLTEAFF. The chain employs TRBV6-1 and TRBJ1-1; TRBD1 matches at 7 bases. The V segment lost 0 bases and the J segment 4 bases; nucleotides outside the gene matches: 5. Per germline, CDR1 MNHNS and CDR2 SASEGT. This CDR3 region has 15 residues.

V and J are TRBV27 and TRBJ2-3; 9 nucleotides line up with TRBD1. CDR3 length: 14 amino acids. Germline V gene sequence: CDR1 MNHEY, CDR2 SMNVEV (reference sequence). Trimming removed 3 bases from V and 4 bases from J; junction bases left unmatched: 2. CDR3 DNA: TGTGCCAGCAGTTTGACAGGGGGACCAGATACGCAGTATTTT. Translated: CASSLTGGPDTQYF.

The chain couples TRBV5-7 to TRBJ2-1, with TRBD2 as a possible D gene (6 bases). TRBV5-7 is filed as an ORF, its function uncertain. V was clipped by 3 bases and J by 4 bases, with 14 bases between them. The length of the CDR3 is 15 residues. The CDR3: CASSYAPAGYNEQFF. CDR3 DNA: TGTGCCAGCAGCTATGCCCCGGCGGGGTACAATGAGCAGTTCTTC.

This clone was seen a handful of times. V usage is TRBV7-9 and J usage is TRBJ2-1, with 10 bases lining up with TRBD2. The CDR3 totals 15 residues. From germline, CDR1 is SEHNR and CDR2 FQNEAQ (reference sequence). The trim removed 5 bases at V and 12 bases at J, leaving 13 bases unmatched. CDR3 sequence (DNA): TGTGCCAGCAGCGTAGGGACGGGGACTAGCGACGGGCAGTTCTTC. It codes for CASSVGTGTSDGQFF. The entire variable domain, with the rest obtained from reference TRBV7-9 and TRBJ2-1, is as follows: DTGVSQNPRHKITKRGQNVTFRCDPISEHNRLYWYRQTLGQGPEFLTYFQNEAQLEKSRLLSDRFSAERPKGSFSTLEIQRTEQGDSAMYLCASSVGTGTSDGQFFGPGTRLTVL.

The rearrangement uses TRBV18 and TRBJ2-1; 9 bases line up with TRBD2. Germline V gives CDR1 KGHSH, CDR2 LQKENI. Trimming removed 6 bases from V and 8 bases from J; junction bases left unmatched: 5. This CDR3 contains 13 residues. CDR3 protein: CASSLRTSDEQFF. The CDR3 DNA sequence: TGTGCCAGCTCCCTCAGGACTAGCGATGAGCAGTTCTTC.

This clone was observed many times. The rearrangement joins TRBV9 to TRBJ2-5; 7 bases are shared with TRBD2. Trimming took 0 bases from V and 5 from J; bases not matched to a gene: 4. Germline loops: CDR1 SGDLS, CDR2 YYNGEE. The CDR3 is 14 residues long. CDR3 protein: CASSVVAGEETQYF. In nucleotides, the CDR3 is TGTGCCAGCAGCGTAGTCGCGGGGGAGGAGACCCAGTACTTC.

The J gene is TRBJ2-7, the V gene TRBV27; tentatively, D is TRBD1 (5 bases). Germline V gives CDR1 MNHEY, CDR2 SMNVEV (reference sequence). V was clipped by 5 bases and J by 4 bases, with 12 bases between them. The CDR3 totals 13 residues. DNA of the CDR3: TGTGCCAGCAGTCCCGACAGAGTGTACGAGCAGTACTTC. Translating it yields CASSPDRVYEQYF.

This clone was seen a few times. The chain combines TRBV6-6 with TRBJ2-7, with unresolved D. Germline CDR1 is MNHNY and CDR2 is SVGAGI (reference sequence). The CDR3 covers 12 residues. Trimming stripped 6 bases from V and 0 bases from J, with 6 bases between. CDR3 bases: TGTGCCAGCAGGGCCAGCTCCTACGAGCAGTACTTC. Its translation is CASRASSYEQYF.

This clone was detected ten times or more. This chain joins TRBV18 and TRBJ1-3; no clear D gene. The CDR3 extends over 10 amino acids. CDR1 is KGHSH and CDR2 is LQKENI in the germline V gene. V lost 10 bases, J lost 7 bases, and 8 bases lay in between. The CDR3: CATGGNTIYF. The CDR3 DNA sequence: TGTGCCACCGGAGGGAACACCATATATTTT.

This clone occurred a few times. The chain joins TRBV7-2 to TRBJ2-3; possibly TRBD2 for D (5 bases). The V end lost 0 bases, the J end lost 2 bases, and 12 bases lay between the germline ends. This CDR3 spans 16 amino acids. Germline-derived CDR1 and CDR2 are SGHTA and FQGNSA. The CDR3 DNA sequence: TGTGCCAGCAGCTTAGCCGCAGGACTTTTCACAGATACGCAGTATTTT. Translation gives CASSLAAGLFTDTQYF.

This clone was detected a few times. This chain connects TRBV29-1 to TRBJ1-1; D remains ambiguous. Germline assignment: CDR1 SQVTM and CDR2 ANQGSEA. CDR3 length: 13 amino acids. Trimming took 5 bases from V and 0 from J, leaving 10 bases between them. The CDR3 loop reads CSVLPNLNTEAFF. CDR3 in DNA: TGCAGCGTTCTTCCTAATCTGAACACTGAAGCTTTCTTT.

This clone turned up a few times. The V call is TRBV4-3, the J call TRBJ2-3; 11 bases agree with TRBD2. Unmatched junction bases numbered 8, after V lost 3 bases and J lost 6 bases. Looked up from germline, CDR1 is LGHNA and CDR2 is YSLEER. The length of the CDR3 is 16 residues. CDR3 DNA sequence: TGCGCCAGCAGCCAGAATAGCGGGGGGGCCCCGGATACGCAGTATTTT. Encoded protein: CASSQNSGGAPDTQYF.

The chain carries TRBV6-5 and TRBJ2-1, with TRBD2 matching 11 bases. The germline V gene encodes CDR1 MNHEY and CDR2 SVGAGI. V trimming: 2 bases; J trimming: 4 bases; junction bases outside the gene matches: 1. CDR3 length: 15 residues. This CDR3 reads CASSYTSGGYNEQFF. The CDR3 region has the DNA TGTGCCAGCAGTTACACTAGCGGGGGTTACAATGAGCAGTTCTTC.

In its sample, this clone was seen a few times. The rearrangement uses TRBV9 and TRBJ2-5, with 7 bases lining up with TRBD1. The CDR3 consists of 15 residues. Germline CDR1 is SGDLS and CDR2 is YYNGEE. Trimming cost V 0 bases and J 0 bases; bases outside gene matches: 2. In DNA form, the CDR3 reads TGTGCCAGCAGCGTAGGGGGACAGAACCAAGAGACCCAGTACTTC. As protein: CASSVGGQNQETQYF.

This chain links TRBV25-1 with TRBJ2-2, with TRBD2 as a possible D gene (5 bases). V shed 7 bases and J shed 0 bases, with 9 bases lying between them. The CDR3 runs 14 residues. Germline loops: CDR1 MGHDK, CDR2 SYGVNS. CDR3 coding DNA: TGTGCCAGCACTGGGAGCACGAACACCGGGGAGCTGTTTTTT. Amino acids: CASTGSTNTGELFF.

V and J are TRBV5-1 and TRBJ1-3; D unresolved. Germline CDR1 is SGHRS and CDR2 is YFSETQ. The CDR3 is 15 residues long. Trimming removed 6 bases from V and 4 bases from J, with 17 bases in between. This CDR3 is CASKLEIATGNTIYF. CDR3 in DNA: TGCGCCAGCAAGCTAGAGATCGCGACCGGAAACACCATATATTTT.